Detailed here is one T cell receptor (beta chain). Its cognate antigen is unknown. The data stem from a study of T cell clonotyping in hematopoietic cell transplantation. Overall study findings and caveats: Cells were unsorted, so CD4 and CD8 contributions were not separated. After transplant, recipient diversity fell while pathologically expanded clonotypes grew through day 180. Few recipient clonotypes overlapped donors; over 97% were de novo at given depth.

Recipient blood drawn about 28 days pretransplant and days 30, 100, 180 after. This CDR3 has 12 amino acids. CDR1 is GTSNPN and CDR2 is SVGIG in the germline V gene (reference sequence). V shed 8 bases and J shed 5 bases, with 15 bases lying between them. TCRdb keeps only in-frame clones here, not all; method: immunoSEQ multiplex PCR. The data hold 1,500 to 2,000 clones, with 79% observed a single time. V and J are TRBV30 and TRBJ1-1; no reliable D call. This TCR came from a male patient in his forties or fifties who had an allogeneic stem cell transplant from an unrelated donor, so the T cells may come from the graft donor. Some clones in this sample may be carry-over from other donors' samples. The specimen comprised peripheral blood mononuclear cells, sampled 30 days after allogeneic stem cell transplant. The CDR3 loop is CAQEPEGTEAFF. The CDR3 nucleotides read TGTGCCCAAGAACCGGAAGGGACTGAAGCTTTCTTT. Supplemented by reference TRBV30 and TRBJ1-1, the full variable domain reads SQTIHQWPATLVQPVGSPLSLECTVEGTSNPNLYWYRQAAGRGLQLLFYSVGIGQISSEVPQNLSASRPQDRQFILSSKKLLLSDSGFYLCAQEPEGTEAFFGQGTRLTVV.